These T cell receptor beta chains were read from a single sample in a study of T cells after yellow fever vaccination. MiXCR, applied by TCRdb to the 5' RACE reads, yields one record per CDR3 protein. The data show 70,000 or so distinct CDR3 sequences, with under 9.5% seen just once and approximately 28% held by the top ten. Source: CD8+ T cells sorted from PBMCs, taken more than 8 days after the first yellow fever vaccination. These receptor sequences come from a man between 18 and 35 years old who received the YFV17D yellow fever vaccine. Both conserved end residues are part of each CDR3. Fields, in order: D gene, V gene, J gene, clone size, CDR3 protein, CDR3 DNA. A D gene is named only where the DNA matches it firmly. Clone size appears in some rows only: once, few, many, or a class for an expanded clone.

TRBD1,TRBV13,TRBJ2-3,NA,CASSLNRGPDTQYF,TGTGCCAGCAGCTTGAACAGGGGCCCAGATACGCAGTATTTT
NA,TRBV6-4,TRBJ1-5,many,CATNCQGFSNQPQHF,TGTGCCACCAACTGCCAGGGCTTCTCCAATCAGCCCCAGCATTTT
NA,TRBV4-2,TRBJ1-1,many,CASSQEDRWEAFF,TGTGCCAGCAGCCAGGAGGACAGATGGGAAGCTTTCTTT
NA,TRBV11-2,TRBJ2-2,NA,CASSFSPGQNTGELFF,TGTGCCAGCAGCTTCAGCCCGGGACAGAACACCGGGGAGCTGTTTTTT
NA,TRBV12-3/TRBV12-4,TRBJ1-1,few,CASSGGVTEAFF,TGTGCCAGCAGTGGAGGAGTCACTGAAGCTTTCTTT
NA,TRBV6-5,TRBJ2-2,many,CASSYARPMNTGELFF,TGTGCCAGCAGTTACGCCAGGCCAATGAACACCGGGGAGCTGTTTTTT
TRBD1,TRBV4-3,TRBJ2-7,many,CASSQVTGANYEQYF,TGCGCCAGCAGCCAAGTGACAGGGGCGAACTACGAGCAGTACTTC
TRBD1,TRBV4-3,TRBJ2-2,NA,CASSQDDRGHTGELFF,TGCGCCAGCAGCCAAGATGACAGGGGGCACACCGGGGAGCTGTTTTTT
NA,TRBV20-1,TRBJ2-7,few,CSARTRRGPFGYEQYF,TGCAGTGCTAGAACCCGGAGGGGGCCGTTTGGCTACGAGCAGTACTTC
TRBD1,TRBV5-1,TRBJ2-5,NA,CASSYPGTGKETQYF,TGCGCCAGCAGCTACCCAGGGACAGGGAAAGAGACCCAGTACTTC
NA,TRBV7-2,TRBJ2-1,many,CASSFGGLYNEQFF,TGTGCCAGCAGCTTCGGGGGCCTATACAATGAGCAGTTCTTC
NA,TRBV7-9,TRBJ2-4,few,CASSSSLAKNIQYF,TGTGCCAGCAGCTCGAGTTTAGCCAAAAACATTCAGTACTTC
TRBD1,TRBV4-3,TRBJ2-5,many,CASSQVGTGVRETQYF,TGCGCCAGCAGCCAAGTTGGGACAGGGGTCAGGGAGACCCAGTACTTC
NA,TRBV30,TRBJ1-5,few,CAWSSGLVNQPQHF,TGTGCCTGGAGTTCGGGGCTGGTGAATCAGCCCCAGCATTTT
TRBD2,TRBV5-1,TRBJ2-2,many,CASSLPSGTNTGELFF,TGCGCCAGCAGCTTGCCCAGCGGGACGAACACCGGGGAGCTGTTTTTT
TRBD1,TRBV7-2,TRBJ1-1,few,CASSQGGPRYEAFF,TGTGCCAGCAGTCAGGGGGGCCCCCGGTACGAAGCTTTCTTT
TRBD1,TRBV19,TRBJ2-3,NA,CASSPDRGNKDTQYF,TGTGCCAGTAGTCCGGACAGGGGCAACAAAGATACGCAGTATTTT
TRBD2,TRBV4-3,TRBJ2-3,many,CASSQTPSSGGPQYF,TGCGCCAGCAGCCAAACCCCGTCAAGCGGGGGGCCGCAGTATTTT
TRBD1,TRBV2,TRBJ2-7,few,CASSETGDQYEQYF,TGTGCCAGCAGTGAGACAGGGGATCAATACGAGCAGTACTTC
TRBD2,TRBV6-5,TRBJ2-5,many,CASSNTAGGSQETQYF,TGTGCCAGCAGCAACACGGCGGGGGGCTCACAAGAGACCCAGTACTTC